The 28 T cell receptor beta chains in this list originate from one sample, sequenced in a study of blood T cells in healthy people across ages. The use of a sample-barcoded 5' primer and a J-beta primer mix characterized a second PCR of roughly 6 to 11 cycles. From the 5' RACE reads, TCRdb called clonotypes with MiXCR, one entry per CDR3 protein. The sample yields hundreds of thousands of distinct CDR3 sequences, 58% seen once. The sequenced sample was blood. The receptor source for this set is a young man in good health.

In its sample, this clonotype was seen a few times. The CDR3 loop is CASSQETTAGGGYTF. The CDR3 DNA reads as TGCGCCAGCAGCCAAGAGACGACGGCGGGAGGAGGCTACACCTTC. The J gene is TRBJ1-2, the V gene TRBV4-1; D gene ambiguous. The CDR3 length is 15 residues. Germline CDR1 MGHRA, CDR2 YSYEKL. Between the trimmed V and J ends, which lost 0 bases and 8 bases, there was a span of 16 bases.

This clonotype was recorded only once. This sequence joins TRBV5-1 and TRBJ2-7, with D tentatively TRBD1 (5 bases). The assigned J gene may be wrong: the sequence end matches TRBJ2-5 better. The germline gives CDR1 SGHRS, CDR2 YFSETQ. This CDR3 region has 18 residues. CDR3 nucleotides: TGCGCCAGCAGCCACGACAGTCCCGGCAGTCCCTCCCCGGGGACCCAGTACTTC. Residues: CASSHDSPGSPSPGTQYF.

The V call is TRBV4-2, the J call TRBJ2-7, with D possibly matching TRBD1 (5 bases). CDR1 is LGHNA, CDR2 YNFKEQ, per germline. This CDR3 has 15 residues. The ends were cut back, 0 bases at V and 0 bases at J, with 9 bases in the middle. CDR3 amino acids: CASSQETENSYEQYF. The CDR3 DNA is TGTGCCAGCAGCCAAGAGACAGAGAACTCCTACGAGCAGTACTTC.

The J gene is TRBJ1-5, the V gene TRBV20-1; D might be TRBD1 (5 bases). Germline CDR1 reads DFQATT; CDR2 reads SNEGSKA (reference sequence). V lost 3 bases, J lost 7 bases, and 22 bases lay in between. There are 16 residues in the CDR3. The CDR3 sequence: CSARGQNPTSEQPQHF. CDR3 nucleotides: TGCAGTGCTAGGGGGCAAAACCCAACGTCCGAGCAGCCCCAGCATTTT.

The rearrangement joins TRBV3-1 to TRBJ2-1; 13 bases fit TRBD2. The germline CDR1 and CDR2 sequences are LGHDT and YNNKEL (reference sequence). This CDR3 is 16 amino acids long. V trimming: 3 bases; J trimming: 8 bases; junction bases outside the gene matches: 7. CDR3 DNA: TGTGCCAGCAGCCACCTTAGGACTAGCGGGAGTTATGAGCAGTTCTTC. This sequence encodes CASSHLRTSGSYEQFF.

In nucleotides, the CDR3 is TGCGCCAGCAGCTTGGCCCCAGGGAACTCGTACGAGCAGTACTTC. This codes for CASSLAPGNSYEQYF. The J gene is TRBJ2-7, the V gene TRBV5-1, with a possible D match to TRBD1 (5 bases). CDR1 and CDR2 (germline): SGHRS, YFSETQ. V was trimmed by 0 bases and J by 4 bases, leaving 14 bases between them. The CDR3 consists of 15 residues.

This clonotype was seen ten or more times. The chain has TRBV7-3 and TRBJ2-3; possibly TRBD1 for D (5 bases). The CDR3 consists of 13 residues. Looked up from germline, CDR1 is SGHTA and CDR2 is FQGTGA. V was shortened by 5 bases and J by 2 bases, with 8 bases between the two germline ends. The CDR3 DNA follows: TGTGCCAGCAGCGCGACAGCCACAGATACGCAGTATTTT. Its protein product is CASSATATDTQYF. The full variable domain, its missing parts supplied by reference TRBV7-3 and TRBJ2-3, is GAGVSQTPSNKVTEKGKYVELRCDPISGHTALYWYRQSLGQGPEFLIYFQGTGAADDSGLPNDRFFAVRPEGSVSTLKIQRTERGDSAVYLCASSATATDTQYFGPGTRLTVL.

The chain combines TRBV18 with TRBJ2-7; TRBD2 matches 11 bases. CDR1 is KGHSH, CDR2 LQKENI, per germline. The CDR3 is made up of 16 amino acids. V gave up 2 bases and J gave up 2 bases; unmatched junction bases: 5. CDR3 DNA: TGTGCCAGCTCACCAGGGCTAGCGGGGGGAACCTACGAGCAGTACTTC. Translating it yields CASSPGLAGGTYEQYF.

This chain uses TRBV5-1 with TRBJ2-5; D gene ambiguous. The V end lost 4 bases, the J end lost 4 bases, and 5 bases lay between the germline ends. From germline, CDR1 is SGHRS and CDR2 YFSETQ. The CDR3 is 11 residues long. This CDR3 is CASSPIETQYF. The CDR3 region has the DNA TGCGCCAGCAGCCCAATAGAGACCCAGTACTTC.

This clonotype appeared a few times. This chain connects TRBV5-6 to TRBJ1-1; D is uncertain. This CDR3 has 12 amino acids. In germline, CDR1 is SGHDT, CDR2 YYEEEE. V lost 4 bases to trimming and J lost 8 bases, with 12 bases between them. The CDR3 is CASSHYSTEAFF. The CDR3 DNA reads TGTGCCAGCAGCCACTACAGCACCGAAGCTTTCTTT.

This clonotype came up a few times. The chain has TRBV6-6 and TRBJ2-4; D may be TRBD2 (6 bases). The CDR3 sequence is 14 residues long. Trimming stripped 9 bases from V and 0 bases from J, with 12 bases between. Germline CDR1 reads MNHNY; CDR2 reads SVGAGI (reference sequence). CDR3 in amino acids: CASGGTGAKNIQYF. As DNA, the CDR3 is TGTGCCAGTGGCGGGACGGGAGCCAAAAACATTCAGTACTTC.

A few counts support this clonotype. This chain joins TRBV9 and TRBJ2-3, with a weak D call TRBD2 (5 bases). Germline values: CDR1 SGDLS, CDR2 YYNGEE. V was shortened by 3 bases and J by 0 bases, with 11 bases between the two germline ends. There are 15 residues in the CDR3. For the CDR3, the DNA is TGTGCCAGCAGCGCCGGACTTACGAGCACAGATACGCAGTATTTT. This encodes CASSAGLTSTDTQYF.

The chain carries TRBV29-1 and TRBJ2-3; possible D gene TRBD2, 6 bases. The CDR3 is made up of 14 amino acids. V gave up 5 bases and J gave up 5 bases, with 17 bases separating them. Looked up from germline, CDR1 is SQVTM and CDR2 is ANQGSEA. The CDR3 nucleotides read TGCAGCGTTTTACGGACTGGGGGGATAGATACGCAGTATTTT. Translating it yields CSVLRTGGIDTQYF.

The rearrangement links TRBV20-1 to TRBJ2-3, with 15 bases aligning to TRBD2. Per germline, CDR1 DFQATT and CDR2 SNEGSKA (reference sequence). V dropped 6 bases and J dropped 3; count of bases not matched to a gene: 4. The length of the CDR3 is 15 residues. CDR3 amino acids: CSAGLAGGSTDTQYF. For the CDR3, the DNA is TGCAGTGCCGGACTAGCGGGAGGGAGTACAGATACGCAGTATTTT.

The CDR3 reads CASSRGDRDEKLFF. The CDR3 DNA is TGTGCCAGCTCCCGGGGGGACAGGGACGAAAAACTGTTTTTT. The chain uses TRBV27 and TRBJ1-4, with 9 bases aligning to TRBD1. CDR1 and CDR2 from the germline V gene are MNHEY and SMNVEV (reference sequence). With 8 bases clipped from V and 8 bases from J, the junction kept 9 bases outside the gene matches. The CDR3 is 14 amino acids.

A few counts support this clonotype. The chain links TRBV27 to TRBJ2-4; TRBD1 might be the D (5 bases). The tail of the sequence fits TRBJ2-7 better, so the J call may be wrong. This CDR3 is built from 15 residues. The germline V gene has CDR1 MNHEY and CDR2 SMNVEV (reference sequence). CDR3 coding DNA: TGTGCCAGCAGCCTGGCTGGGGCAAAAACCTACGAGCAGTACTTC. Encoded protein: CASSLAGAKTYEQYF.

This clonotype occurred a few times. The CDR3 sequence: CSANDPWGMKAYGYTF. CDR3 coding DNA: TGCAGTGCTAATGACCCCTGGGGGATGAAGGCCTATGGCTACACCTTC. The chain links TRBV20-1 to TRBJ1-2; a possible D gene is TRBD1 (5 bases). The CDR3 runs to 16 residues. Germline V gives CDR1 DFQATT, CDR2 SNEGSKA (reference sequence). V lost 4 bases and J 4 bases, leaving 22 bases between the germline ends.

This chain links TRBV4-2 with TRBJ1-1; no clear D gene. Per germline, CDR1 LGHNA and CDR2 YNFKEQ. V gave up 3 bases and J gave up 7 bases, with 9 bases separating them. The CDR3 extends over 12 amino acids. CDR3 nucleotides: TGTGCCAGCAGCCAGGAAGGCAGTGAAGCTTTCTTT. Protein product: CASSQEGSEAFF.

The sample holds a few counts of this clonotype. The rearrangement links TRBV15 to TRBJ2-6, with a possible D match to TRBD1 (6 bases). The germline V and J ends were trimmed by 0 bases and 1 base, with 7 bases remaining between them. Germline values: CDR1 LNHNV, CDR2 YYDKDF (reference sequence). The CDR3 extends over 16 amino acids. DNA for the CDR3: TGTGCCACCAGCAGAGATACAGGGTCTGGGGCCAACGTCCTGACTTTC. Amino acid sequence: CATSRDTGSGANVLTF.

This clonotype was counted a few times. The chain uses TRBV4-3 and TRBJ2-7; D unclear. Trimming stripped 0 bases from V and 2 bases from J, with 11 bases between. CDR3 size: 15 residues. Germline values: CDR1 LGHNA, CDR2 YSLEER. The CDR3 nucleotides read TGCGCCAGCAGCCAAGATACCGATACCACCTACGAGCAGTACTTC. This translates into CASSQDTDTTYEQYF.

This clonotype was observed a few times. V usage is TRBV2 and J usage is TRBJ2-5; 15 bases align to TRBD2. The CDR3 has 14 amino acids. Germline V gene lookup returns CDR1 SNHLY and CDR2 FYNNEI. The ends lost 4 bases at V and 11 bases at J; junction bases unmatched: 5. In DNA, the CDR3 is TGTGCCAGCAGTGGGGGACTAGCGGGAGGTGAGCAGTACTTC. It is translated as CASSGGLAGGEQYF.

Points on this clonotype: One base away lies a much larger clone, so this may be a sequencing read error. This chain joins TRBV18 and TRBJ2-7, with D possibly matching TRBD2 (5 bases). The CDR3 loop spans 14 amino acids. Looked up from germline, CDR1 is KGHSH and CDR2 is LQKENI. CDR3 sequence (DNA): TGTGCCAACTCACCAACTAGGACGTCCTACGAGCAGTACTTC. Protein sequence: CANSPTRTSYEQYF.

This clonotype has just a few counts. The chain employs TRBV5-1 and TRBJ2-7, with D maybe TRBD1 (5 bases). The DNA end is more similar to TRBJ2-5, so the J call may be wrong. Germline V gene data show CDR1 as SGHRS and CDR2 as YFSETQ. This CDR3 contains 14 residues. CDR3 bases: TGCGCCAGCAGCTTGGGACAGAAAGGGGAGACCCAGTACTTC. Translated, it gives CASSLGQKGETQYF.

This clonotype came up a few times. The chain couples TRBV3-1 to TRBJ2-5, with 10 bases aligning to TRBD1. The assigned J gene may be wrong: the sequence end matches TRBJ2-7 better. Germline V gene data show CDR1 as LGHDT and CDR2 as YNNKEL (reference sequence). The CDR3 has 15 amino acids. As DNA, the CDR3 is TGTGCCAGCAGCCACAGGACAGGGGGGGAATACGAGCAGTACTTC. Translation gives CASSHRTGGEYEQYF.

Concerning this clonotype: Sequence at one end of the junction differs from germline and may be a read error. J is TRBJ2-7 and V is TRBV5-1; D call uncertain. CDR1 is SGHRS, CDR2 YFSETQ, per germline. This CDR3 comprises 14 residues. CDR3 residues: CACSLGQSSYEQYF. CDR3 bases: TGCGCCTGCAGCTTGGGCCAGAGCTCCTACGAGCAGTACTTC.

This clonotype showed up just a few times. As DNA, the CDR3 is TGTGCCAGCAGCTTAGTTCCGGGAAGCGCCTATGAGCAGTTCTTC. As protein: CASSLVPGSAYEQFF. The genes are TRBV7-8 and TRBJ2-1; tentatively, D is TRBD2 (5 bases). Germline-derived CDR1 and CDR2 are SGHVS and FQNEAQ. Trimming shortened V by 1 base and J by 8 bases, and 15 bases separated the two germline ends. The CDR3 is 15 amino acids. The entire variable domain, with the rest obtained from reference TRBV7-8 and TRBJ2-1, is as follows: GAGVSQSPRYKVAKRGQDVALRCDPISGHVSLFWYQQALGQGPEFLTYFQNEAQLDKSGLPSDRFFAERPEGSVSTLKIQRTQQEDSAVYLCASSLVPGSAYEQFFGPGTRLTVL.

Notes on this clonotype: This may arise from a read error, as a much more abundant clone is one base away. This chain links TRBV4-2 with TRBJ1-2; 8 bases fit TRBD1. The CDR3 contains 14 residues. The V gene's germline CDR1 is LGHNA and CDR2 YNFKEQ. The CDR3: CANSQATGGYGYTF. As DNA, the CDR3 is TGTGCCAACAGCCAAGCAACAGGGGGCTATGGCTACACCTTC.

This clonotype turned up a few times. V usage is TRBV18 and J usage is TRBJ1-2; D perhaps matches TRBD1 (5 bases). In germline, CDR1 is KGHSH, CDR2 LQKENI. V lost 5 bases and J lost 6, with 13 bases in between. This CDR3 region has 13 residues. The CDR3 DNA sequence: TGTGCCAGCTCATCGCAGGGAGGAGATGGCTACACCTTC. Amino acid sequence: CASSSQGGDGYTF.